The 8 T cell receptor beta chains below come from one sample, sequenced in a study of human T cells and chemical hapten exposure. From the RACE reads, TCRdb called clonotypes with MiXCR, one entry per CDR3 protein. Of over 130,000 distinct CDR3 sequences listed, 10% to 15% are singletons. The time point: patch test 2, 6 weeks after DPC sensitization. Treatment defined: therapeutic diphenylcyclopropenone sensitization with weekly scalp DPC. Sequenced material: whole blood, taken in connection with sensitization to the hapten diphenylcyclopropenone (DPC). The receptors here all came from a woman aged 50 to 60 with alopecia areata. Some clones in this sample may be carry-over from other donors' samples.

This clonotype was seen repeatedly, ten times or more. The chain joins TRBV25-1 to TRBJ1-1; D uncertain. There are 13 residues in the CDR3. The ends were cut back, 5 bases at V and 1 base at J, with 8 bases in the middle. CDR1 and CDR2 (germline): MGHDK, SYGVNS. The CDR3 DNA reads TGTGCCAGCAGTACGGACGGGAACACTGAAGCTTTCTTT. Residues: CASSTDGNTEAFF.

This clonotype was seen many times. The rearrangement uses TRBV11-3 and TRBJ2-3; 10 bases map to TRBD2. Trimming cost V 4 bases and J 2 bases; bases outside gene matches: 3. The germline gives CDR1 SGHNT, CDR2 YENEEA. The CDR3 runs to 15 residues. CDR3 sequence: CASSSSGGFTDTQYF. The DNA of the CDR3 is TGTGCCAGCAGCTCTAGCGGGGGATTCACAGATACGCAGTATTTT.

In its sample, this clonotype was seen a few times. V is TRBV12-3 or TRBV12-4 and J is TRBJ2-1, with a possible D match to TRBD2 (5 bases). The CDR3 consists of 14 residues. Trimming removed 4 bases from V and 7 bases from J, with 14 bases in between. CDR3 DNA sequence: TGTGCCAGCAGTTCCGACTACTCAACGAATGAGCAGTTCTTC. Amino acid sequence: CASSSDYSTNEQFF.

J is TRBJ1-6 and V is TRBV14, with D possibly TRBD1 on 5 matching bases. V was clipped by 0 bases and J by 7 bases, with 13 bases between them. The length of the CDR3 is 16 residues. The germline V gene has CDR1 SGHDN and CDR2 FVKESK. The CDR3 protein is CASSQDHVGLNSPLHF. The CDR3 DNA reads as TGTGCCAGCAGCCAAGATCATGTGGGGCTGAATTCACCCCTCCACTTT.

This sequence joins TRBV7-8 and TRBJ2-7; 7 nucleotides line up with TRBD2. Germline assignment: CDR1 SGHVS and CDR2 FQNEAQ. Trimming took 0 bases from V and 2 from J; bases not matched to a gene: 7. CDR3 length: 16 residues. In DNA, the CDR3 is TGTGCCAGCAGCTTAGCCCATAGCGGGTCAACCTACGAGCAGTACTTC. It is translated as CASSLAHSGSTYEQYF.

This clonotype was seen a few times. CDR3 in DNA: TGCAGCGTTCAAGGGGGCGATAGCTATGGCTACACCTTC. It codes for CSVQGGDSYGYTF. This sequence joins TRBV29-1 and TRBJ1-2; 7 bases map to TRBD1. After removal of 5 bases from V and 4 bases from J, the junction contained 7 bases not matched to a gene. The CDR3 loop spans 13 amino acids. The V gene's germline CDR1 is SQVTM and CDR2 ANQGSEA.

On this clonotype itself: One base away lies a much larger clone, so this may be a sequencing read error. The J gene is TRBJ2-7, the V gene TRBV5-4, with 9 bases aligning to TRBD1. The CDR3 consists of 15 residues. Germline loops: CDR1 SGHNT, CDR2 YYREEE (reference sequence). V dropped 2 bases and J dropped 3; count of bases not matched to a gene: 6. In nucleotides, the CDR3 is TGTGCCAGCAGCTTAAGCGGGACAGGGATCTACGAGCAGTACTTC. Translating it yields CASSLSGTGIYEQYF.

This clonotype was detected only a few times. The chain joins TRBV7-2 to TRBJ2-2, with D possibly called TRBD1 or TRBD2 (5 bases each). The ends were cut back, 3 bases at V and 0 bases at J, with 11 bases in the middle. The germline V gene encodes CDR1 SGHTA and CDR2 FQGNSA. The CDR3 has 16 amino acids. The CDR3 DNA is TGTGCCAGCAGCTTCTCCGGGACCACGAACACCGGGGAGCTGTTTTTT. This sequence encodes CASSFSGTTNTGELFF.